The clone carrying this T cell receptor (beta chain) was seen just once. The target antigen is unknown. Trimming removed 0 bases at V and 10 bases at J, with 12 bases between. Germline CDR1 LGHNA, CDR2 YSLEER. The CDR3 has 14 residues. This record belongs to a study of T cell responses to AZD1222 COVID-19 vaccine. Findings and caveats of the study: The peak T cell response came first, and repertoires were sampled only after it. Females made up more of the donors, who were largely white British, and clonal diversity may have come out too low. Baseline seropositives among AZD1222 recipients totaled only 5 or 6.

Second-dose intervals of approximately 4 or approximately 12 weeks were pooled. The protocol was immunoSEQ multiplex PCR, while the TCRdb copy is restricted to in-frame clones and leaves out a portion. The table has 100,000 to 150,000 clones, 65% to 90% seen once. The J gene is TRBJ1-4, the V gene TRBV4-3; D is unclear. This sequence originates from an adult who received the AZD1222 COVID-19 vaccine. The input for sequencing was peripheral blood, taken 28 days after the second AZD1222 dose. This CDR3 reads CASSQDDPVGKLFF. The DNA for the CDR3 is TGCGCCAGCAGCCAAGATGACCCAGTGGGAAAACTGTTTTTT.